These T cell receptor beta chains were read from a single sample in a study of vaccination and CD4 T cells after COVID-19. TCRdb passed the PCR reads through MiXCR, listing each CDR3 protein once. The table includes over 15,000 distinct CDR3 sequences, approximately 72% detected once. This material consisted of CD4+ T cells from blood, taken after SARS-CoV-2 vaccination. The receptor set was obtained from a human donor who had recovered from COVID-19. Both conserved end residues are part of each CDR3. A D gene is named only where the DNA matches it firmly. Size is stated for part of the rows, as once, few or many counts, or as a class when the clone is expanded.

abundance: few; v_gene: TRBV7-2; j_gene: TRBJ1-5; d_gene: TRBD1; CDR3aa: CASSLQGFNQPQHF; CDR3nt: TGTGCCAGCAGCCTACAGGGGTTTAATCAGCCCCAGCATTTT
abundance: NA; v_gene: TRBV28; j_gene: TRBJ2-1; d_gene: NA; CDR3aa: CASSSPRSPLHNEQFF; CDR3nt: TGTGCCAGCAGTTCTCCAAGGTCCCCTCTCCACAATGAGCAGTTCTTC
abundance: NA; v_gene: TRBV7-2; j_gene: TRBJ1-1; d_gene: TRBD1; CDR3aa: CASSPEPDRVRTEAFF; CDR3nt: TGTGCCAGCAGCCCTGAACCCGACAGGGTTCGCACTGAAGCTTTCTTT
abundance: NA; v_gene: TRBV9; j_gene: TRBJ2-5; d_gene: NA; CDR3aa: CASSKRTQETQYF; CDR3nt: TGTGCCAGCAGCAAGCGGACCCAAGAGACCCAGTACTTC
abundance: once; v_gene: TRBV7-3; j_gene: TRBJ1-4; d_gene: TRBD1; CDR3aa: CASSPKQGPGEKLFF; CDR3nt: TGTGCCAGCAGCCCGAAACAGGGGCCGGGTGAAAAACTGTTTTTT
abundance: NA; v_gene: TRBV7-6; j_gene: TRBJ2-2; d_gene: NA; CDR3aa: CASSLQRTNTGELFF; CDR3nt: TGTGCCAGCAGCTTACAGCGTACGAACACCGGGGAGCTGTTTTTT
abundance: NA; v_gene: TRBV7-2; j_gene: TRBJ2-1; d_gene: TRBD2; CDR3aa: CASSLATSATYNGQFF; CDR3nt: TGTGCCAGCAGCTTAGCCACTAGCGCCACCTACAATGGGCAGTTCTTC
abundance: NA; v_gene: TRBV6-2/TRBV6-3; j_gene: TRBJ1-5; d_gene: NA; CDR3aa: CASSAKYSNQPQHF; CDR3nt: TGTGCCAGCAGCGCTAAGTATAGCAATCAGCCCCAGCATTTT
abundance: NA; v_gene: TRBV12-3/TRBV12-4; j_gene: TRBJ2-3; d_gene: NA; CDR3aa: CASRAEASTDTQYF; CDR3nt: TGTGCCAGCCGGGCTGAGGCTTCCACAGATACGCAGTATTTT
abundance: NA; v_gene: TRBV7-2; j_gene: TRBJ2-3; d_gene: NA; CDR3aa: CASSLPADTQYF; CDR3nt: TGTGCCAGCAGCTTACCGGCAGATACGCAGTATTTT